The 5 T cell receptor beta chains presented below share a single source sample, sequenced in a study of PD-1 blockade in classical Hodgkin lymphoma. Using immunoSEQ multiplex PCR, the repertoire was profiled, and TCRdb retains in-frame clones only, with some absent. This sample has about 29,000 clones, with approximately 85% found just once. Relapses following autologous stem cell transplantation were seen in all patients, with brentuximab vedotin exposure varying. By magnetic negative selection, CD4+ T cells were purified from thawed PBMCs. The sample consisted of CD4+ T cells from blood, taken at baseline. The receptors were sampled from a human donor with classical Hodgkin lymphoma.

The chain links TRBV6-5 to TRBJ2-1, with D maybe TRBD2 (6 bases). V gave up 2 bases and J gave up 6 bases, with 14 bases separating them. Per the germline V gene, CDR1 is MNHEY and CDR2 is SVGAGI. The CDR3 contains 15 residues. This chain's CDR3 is CASSYAGRVINEQFF. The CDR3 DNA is TGTGCCAGCAGTTACGCGGGAAGAGTTATCAATGAGCAGTTCTTC.

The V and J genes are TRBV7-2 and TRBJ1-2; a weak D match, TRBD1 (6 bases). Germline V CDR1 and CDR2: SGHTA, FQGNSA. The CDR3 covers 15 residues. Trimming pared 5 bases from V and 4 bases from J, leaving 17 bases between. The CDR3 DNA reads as TGTGCCAGCAGCCTGGGACACATCCTTCGCTATGGCTACACCTTC. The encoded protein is CASSLGHILRYGYTF. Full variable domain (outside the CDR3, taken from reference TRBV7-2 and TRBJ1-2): GAGVSQSPSNKVTEKGKDVELRCDPISGHTALYWYRQSLGQGLEFLIYFQGNSAPDKSGLPSDRFSAERTGGSVSTLTIQRTQQEDSAVYLCASSLGHILRYGYTFGSGTRLTVV.

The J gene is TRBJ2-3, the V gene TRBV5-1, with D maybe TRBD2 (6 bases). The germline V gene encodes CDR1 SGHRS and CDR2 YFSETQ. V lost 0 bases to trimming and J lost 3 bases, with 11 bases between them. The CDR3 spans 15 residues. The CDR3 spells CASSLAGEQTDTQYF. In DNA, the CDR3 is TGCGCCAGCAGCTTGGCGGGAGAGCAGACAGATACGCAGTATTTT.

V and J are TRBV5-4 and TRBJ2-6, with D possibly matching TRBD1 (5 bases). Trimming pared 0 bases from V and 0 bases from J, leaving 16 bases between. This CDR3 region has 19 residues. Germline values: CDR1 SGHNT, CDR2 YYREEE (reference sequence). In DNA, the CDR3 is TGTGCCAGCAGCTTGGCAGGTACAGGAGCGCTCTCTGGGGCCAACGTCCTGACTTTC. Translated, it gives CASSLAGTGALSGANVLTF.

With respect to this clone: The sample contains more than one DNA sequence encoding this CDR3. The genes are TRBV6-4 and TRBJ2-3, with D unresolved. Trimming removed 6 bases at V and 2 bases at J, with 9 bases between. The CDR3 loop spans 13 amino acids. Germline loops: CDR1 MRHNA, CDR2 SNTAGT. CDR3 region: CASRSITTDTQYF. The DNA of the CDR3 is TGTGCCAGCAGATCCATTACCACAGATACGCAGTATTTT.